This TCR beta chain was profiled in a study of blood T cells in healthy people across ages. This clonotype has more than one count but fewer than ten. Its antigen is currently unknown. This CDR3 spans 15 amino acids. Germline V gene lookup returns CDR1 KGHSH and CDR2 LQKENI. V lost 3 bases, J lost 8 bases, and 9 bases stayed unmatched. General study points: Compared with aged donors, long-lived donors showed fewer expanded clones, suggesting selection.

Through a sample-barcoded 5' primer and a J-beta primer mix, a second PCR was run for about 6 to 11 cycles. Unique molecular identifiers of 12 random nucleotides labeled each cDNA. TCRdb passed the 5' RACE reads through MiXCR, listing each CDR3 protein once. Of more than 800,000 distinct CDR3 sequences detected, under 30% appear once; the ten largest clones hold approximately 15%. A minimum of 7 million PBMCs was isolated per sample. The sequence was obtained from a woman at least 80 years old in good health. Source material: blood. The chain couples TRBV18 to TRBJ2-4; 8 nucleotides agree with TRBD1. CDR3 region: CASSPPEDRGYIQYF. The CDR3 DNA is TGTGCCAGCTCACCCCCCGAAGACAGGGGATACATTCAGTACTTC. The variable domain in full, completed from reference TRBV18 and TRBJ2-4, reads NAGVMQNPRHLVRRRGQEARLRCSPMKGHSHVYWYRQLPEEGLKFMVYLQKENIIDESGMPKERFSAEFPKEGPSILRIQQVVRGDSAAYFCASSPPEDRGYIQYFGAGTRLSVL.